Given below is one TCR beta chain in context. This sample was included in a study of OX40 agonist ivuxolimab in advanced cancers. Sequencing was performed with immunoSEQ multiplex PCR; in TCRdb, only in-frame clones are kept and a portion is missing. Here the sample spans roughly 44,000 clones, around nine tenths being singletons. The receptor's source is an adult with an advanced solid tumor such as melanoma, head and neck, liver or kidney cancer. Here the sequenced sample was CD4+ or CD8+ T cells sorted from blood, taken in a trial of the OX40 agonist ivuxolimab.

The CDR3 reads CASSLRGDPTEAFF. CDR3 DNA: TGTGCCAGCAGCTTACGAGGGGACCCCACTGAAGCTTTCTTT. This chain links TRBV7-8 with TRBJ1-1; TRBD1 is a possible D gene (5 bases). Germline V CDR1 and CDR2: SGHVS, FQNEAQ. The CDR3 is made up of 14 amino acids. V was clipped by 2 bases and J by 4 bases, with 11 bases between them.